Presented here are 25 T cell receptor beta chains from one specimen sequenced in a study of cytomegalovirus exposure and HLA in healthy donors. Researchers ran the PCR with 60 Vbeta and 13 Jbeta primers. The assay was immunoSEQ multiplex PCR, and TCRdb's table has in-frame clones only and misses some. The table records around 150,000 clones, around nine tenths of them present only once. Sequenced: PBMCs. The receptors derive from a woman aged 30 to 39 in good health and CMV-seronegative.

The chain uses TRBV11-2 and TRBJ2-7; tentative D call: TRBD2 (6 bases). V was cut by 3 bases and J by 5 bases, with 8 bases left in between. This CDR3 is built from 12 residues. Germline V lookup: CDR1 SGHAT, CDR2 FQNNGV. CDR3 bases: TGTGCCAGCAGCTTCTGGGGGGACGAGCAGTACTTC. Translation gives CASSFWGDEQYF. The full variable domain, with the rest looked up from reference TRBV11-2 and TRBJ2-7, is EAGVAQSPRYKIIEKRQSVAFWCNPISGHATLYWYQQILGQGPKLLIQFQNNGVVDDSQLPKDRFSAERLKGVDSTLKIQPAKLEDSAVYLCASSFWGDEQYFGPGTRLTVT.

The chain has TRBV10-3 and TRBJ2-3, with 10 nucleotides matching TRBD2. Trimming took 0 bases from V and 2 from J; bases not matched to a gene: 5. The germline V gene encodes CDR1 ENHRY and CDR2 SYGVKD. The CDR3 sequence is 17 residues long. Here the CDR3 DNA reads TGTGCCATCAGTGAGTCTAAACTAGCGGGAAACACAGATACGCAGTATTTT. Encoded protein: CAISESKLAGNTDTQYF.

The chain combines TRBV4-1 with TRBJ2-1; 7 nucleotides align to TRBD2. This CDR3 has 20 amino acids. Germline loops: CDR1 MGHRA, CDR2 YSYEKL. V trimming: 0 bases; J trimming: 6 bases; junction bases outside the gene matches: 20. The CDR3 coding sequence is TGCGCCAGCAGCCAAGAGAGGGGCGGGAGTATCATTTTGCCCCCCAATGAGCAGTTCTTC. Its protein product is CASSQERGGSIILPPNEQFF.

The chain carries TRBV2 and TRBJ2-1, with D possibly being TRBD2 (7 bases). The CDR3 totals 15 residues. CDR1 and CDR2 from the germline V gene are SNHLY and FYNNEI. The V end was cut by 4 bases, the J end by 4 bases, with 14 bases between. CDR3 loop: CASSGGPSGYNEQFF. CDR3 sequence (DNA): TGTGCCAGCAGTGGGGGGCCTAGCGGTTACAATGAGCAGTTCTTC.

V is TRBV2 and J is TRBJ2-1, with TRBD2 matching 11 bases. With V trimmed by 6 bases and J by 4 bases, 2 bases remained unmatched. The CDR3 length is 14 residues. Germline V gene lookup returns CDR1 SNHLY and CDR2 FYNNEI. The chain's CDR3 is CASRGLAGYNEQFF. For the CDR3, the DNA is TGTGCCAGCAGAGGACTAGCGGGTTACAATGAGCAGTTCTTC.

The chain employs TRBV7-9 and TRBJ2-1; 10 bases are a match to TRBD2. Germline V CDR1 and CDR2: SEHNR, FQNEAQ (reference sequence). After removal of 5 bases from V and 9 bases from J, the junction contained 7 bases not matched to a gene. The CDR3 totals 14 residues. Here the CDR3 reads CASSLSGGPAEQFF. CDR3 DNA: TGTGCCAGCAGCCTTAGCGGGGGGCCCGCTGAGCAGTTCTTC. The full variable domain, with the rest looked up from reference TRBV7-9 and TRBJ2-1, is DTGVSQNPRHKITKRGQNVTFRCDPISEHNRLYWYRQTLGQGPEFLTYFQNEAQLEKSRLLSDRFSAERPKGSFSTLEIQRTEQGDSAMYLCASSLSGGPAEQFFGPGTRLTVL.

This clone appeared once. The chain joins TRBV7-3 to TRBJ2-7, with TRBD2 matching over 9 bases. Germline CDR1 SGHTA, CDR2 FQGTGA. The V segment lost 3 bases and the J segment 3 bases; nucleotides outside the gene matches: 12. CDR3 size: 17 residues. The CDR3 nucleotides read TGTGCCAGCAGCTTTGGGCCAGCGGGAGGCCGGAACTACGAGCAGTACTTC. Translating it yields CASSFGPAGGRNYEQYF.

This sequence joins TRBV4-3 and TRBJ1-2; D is possibly TRBD1 (6 bases). The V and J ends lost 0 bases and 8 bases respectively, with 13 bases between them. Germline CDR1 and CDR2: LGHNA and YSLEER. CDR3 length: 14 amino acids. CDR3 DNA: TGCGCCAGCAGCCAAGATGGCGGGGGCCGAGGCTACACCTTC. Translating it yields CASSQDGGGRGYTF.

V gene TRBV5-1 combines with J gene TRBJ2-4, with D maybe TRBD1 (5 bases). The CDR3 is made up of 13 amino acids. CDR1 and CDR2 (germline): SGHRS, YFSETQ. V was cut by 4 bases and J by 6 bases, with 11 bases left in between. This chain's CDR3 is CASSDDRGNIQYF. The CDR3 DNA follows: TGCGCCAGCAGCGACGACAGAGGAAACATTCAGTACTTC.

The J gene is TRBJ2-7, the V gene TRBV28; no reliable D call. This CDR3 comprises 13 residues. With 6 bases removed from V and 2 bases from J, the gap between germline ends came to 11 bases. Germline V gene lookup returns CDR1 MDHEN and CDR2 SYDVKM. The CDR3 reads CASSLRPTYEQYF. CDR3 nucleotide sequence: TGTGCCAGCAGCCTACGCCCGACCTACGAGCAGTACTTC.

The chain links TRBV6-5 to TRBJ1-4, with D possibly TRBD1 on 6 matching bases. V lost 4 bases, J lost 6 bases, and 15 bases lay in between. This CDR3 comprises 15 residues. Looked up from germline, CDR1 is MNHEY and CDR2 is SVGAGI. The CDR3 reads CASSFLQGSDEKLFF. The CDR3 DNA sequence: TGTGCCAGCAGTTTTCTACAGGGATCGGATGAAAAACTGTTTTTT.

The CDR3 DNA is TGTGCCTGGAGTGTACTTCGACTAGCGGGGCTGGTCAATGAGCAGTTCTTC. It specifies CAWSVLRLAGLVNEQFF. This sequence joins TRBV30 and TRBJ2-1; TRBD2 matches 11 bases. Germline assignment: CDR1 GTSNPN and CDR2 SVGIG (reference sequence). The CDR3 sequence is 17 residues long. V lost 0 bases to trimming and J lost 6 bases; unmatched junction nucleotides: 10.

The chain is built from TRBV7-2 and TRBJ1-1; the D is unclear. Germline CDR1 and CDR2: SGHTA and FQGNSA. The CDR3 consists of 15 residues. V gave up 2 bases and J gave up 3 bases, with 13 bases separating them. CDR3 in DNA: TGTGCCAGCAGCTTATTGAGGAGGCTTTACACTGAAGCTTTCTTT. The encoded protein is CASSLLRRLYTEAFF. Combining the CDR3 with reference TRBV7-2 and TRBJ1-1 gives the whole variable domain GAGVSQSPSNKVTEKGKDVELRCDPISGHTALYWYRQSLGQGLEFLIYFQGNSAPDKSGLPSDRFSAERTGGSVSTLTIQRTQQEDSAVYLCASSLLRRLYTEAFFGQGTRLTVV.

V is TRBV28 and J is TRBJ2-7, with TRBD2 matching over 8 bases. Germline CDR1 is MDHEN and CDR2 is SYDVKM. CDR3 length: 16 residues. V dropped 3 bases and J dropped 6; count of bases not matched to a gene: 13. CDR3 nucleotide sequence: TGTGCCAGCAGTTTGTGGAGTAGCGGGGAACGAGGCGAGCAGTACTTC. Amino acids: CASSLWSSGERGEQYF.

J is TRBJ1-5 and V is TRBV10-3, with D unresolved. The CDR3 has 14 amino acids. CDR1 is ENHRY, CDR2 SYGVKD, per germline. The ends were cut back, 11 bases at V and 4 bases at J, with 18 bases in the middle. CDR3 sequence (DNA): TGTGCCTCTAAGGGCGGGTTTACGAATCAGCCCCAGCATTTT. It specifies CASKGGFTNQPQHF.

V is TRBV2 and J is TRBJ1-6; 8 bases agree with TRBD1. CDR1 and CDR2 (germline): SNHLY, FYNNEI. CDR3 length equals 13 residues. With 6 bases clipped from V and 7 bases from J, the junction kept 2 bases outside the gene matches. CDR3 region: CASRQGENSPLHF. DNA for the CDR3: TGTGCCAGCAGACAGGGGGAGAATTCACCCCTCCACTTT.

The chain links TRBV7-2 to TRBJ2-2; weak D call: TRBD1 (6 bases). This CDR3 is built from 18 residues. Trimming removed 0 bases at V and 6 bases at J, with 20 bases between. The germline V gene encodes CDR1 SGHTA and CDR2 FQGNSA. The DNA for the CDR3 is TGTGCCAGCAGCTTAGCGCTGGGGCAGGGGAGACAAGCCGGGGAGCTGTTTTTT. It codes for CASSLALGQGRQAGELFF.

The rearrangement uses TRBV2 and TRBJ2-7; 9 nucleotides line up with TRBD2. CDR3 length equals 14 residues. CDR1 and CDR2 (germline): SNHLY, FYNNEI. The trim removed 4 bases at V and 0 bases at J, leaving 1 base unmatched. CDR3 loop: CASSVSGSSYEQYF. CDR3 DNA sequence: TGTGCCAGCAGTGTTAGCGGGAGCTCCTACGAGCAGTACTTC.

V and J are TRBV9 and TRBJ1-1; D possibly corresponds to TRBD1 (5 bases). The CDR3 runs 14 residues. The V gene's germline CDR1 is SGDLS and CDR2 YYNGEE. V gave up 2 bases and J gave up 4 bases, with 12 bases separating them. DNA for the CDR3: TGTGCCAGCAGCGTTGCAGGACATGCCACTGAAGCTTTCTTT. It encodes CASSVAGHATEAFF.

V is TRBV5-1 and J is TRBJ1-6, with 11 bases aligning to TRBD1. The CDR3 extends over 15 amino acids. Trimming at V came to 2 bases and at J to 8 bases, leaving 3 bases not matched to a gene. CDR1 and CDR2 (germline): SGHRS, YFSETQ. Here the CDR3 DNA reads TGCGCCAGCAGCTTAGGGACAGGGGGTTATTCACCCCTCCACTTT. Its translation: CASSLGTGGYSPLHF.

The J gene is TRBJ2-4, the V gene TRBV7-2; D is uncertain. Germline V CDR1 and CDR2: SGHTA, FQGNSA. The CDR3 consists of 14 residues. Trimming took off 4 bases at V and 4 bases at J, with 11 bases between the two ends. The CDR3 DNA follows: TGTGCCAGCAGCTCGGCTGCCGGGAAAAACATTCAGTACTTC. Residues: CASSSAAGKNIQYF.

The chain combines TRBV18 with TRBJ2-3; D is perhaps TRBD1 (6 bases). Germline V gene data show CDR1 as KGHSH and CDR2 as LQKENI. Between the trimmed V and J ends, which lost 4 bases and 3 bases, there was a span of 14 bases. The CDR3 covers 15 residues. CDR3 sequence: CASSLATGFTDTQYF. The CDR3 nucleotides are TGTGCCAGCTCACTAGCAACAGGGTTTACAGATACGCAGTATTTT.

V usage is TRBV5-1 and J usage is TRBJ2-3, with 7 bases fitting TRBD2. Germline CDR1 is SGHRS and CDR2 is YFSETQ. Trimming cost V 0 bases and J 3 bases; bases outside gene matches: 4. This CDR3 region has 15 residues. CDR3 residues: CASSLVGGETDTQYF. The CDR3 nucleotides are TGCGCCAGCAGCTTGGTGGGAGGGGAGACAGATACGCAGTATTTT.

This sequence joins TRBV6-5 and TRBJ2-7; D remains unclear. The CDR3 has 13 residues. V was cut by 5 bases and J by 3 bases, with 11 bases left in between. Germline V gives CDR1 MNHEY, CDR2 SVGAGI. This CDR3 is CASSEQFVYEQYF. The CDR3 bases are TGTGCCAGCAGTGAGCAATTCGTCTACGAGCAGTACTTC.

As for this clone: A read error may account for a junction end that differs from germline. The chain has TRBV4-2 and TRBJ1-1; possibly TRBD1 for D (5 bases). Germline loops: CDR1 LGHNA, CDR2 YNFKEQ. This CDR3 has 16 residues. CDR3 in DNA: TGTGCCAGCAGCCGGGTTGGGGGGACGATGAACACTGAATCTTTCTTT. Amino acids: CASSRVGGTMNTESFF.